Presented here are 27 T cell receptor beta chains from one specimen sequenced in a study of shared clonotypes between healthy human individuals. Naive CD8 cells comprised CD45RO-negative, CCR7-positively selected cells, excluding terminally differentiated effector memory CD45RA+ cells. Sequencing used immunoSEQ multiplex PCR; TCRdb keeps in-frame clones, though not all of them. Of over 800,000 clones listed, over 90% are singletons. The sample comprised naive CD8+ T cells sorted from blood. Receptor source: a man aged 25 to 40 in good health.

The chain has TRBV27 and TRBJ2-1; D gene ambiguous. V shed 0 bases and J shed 5 bases, with 20 bases lying between them. Germline CDR1 reads MNHEY; CDR2 reads SMNVEV (reference sequence). The CDR3 is 18 residues long. The CDR3 is CASSLSIMIAAQNNEQFF. For the CDR3, the DNA is TGTGCCAGCAGTTTATCGATAATGATCGCGGCCCAAAACAATGAGCAGTTCTTC.

This chain joins TRBV7-9 and TRBJ2-1; 11 bases line up with TRBD2. V lost 2 bases and J lost 5; bases outside the gene matches: 8. Germline CDR1 and CDR2: SEHNR and FQNEAQ (reference sequence). The CDR3 extends over 17 amino acids. This CDR3 reads CASSLLLAGGRNNEQFF. The CDR3 bases are TGTGCCAGCAGCTTACTGCTAGCGGGAGGTAGAAACAATGAGCAGTTCTTC.

The CDR3 region has the DNA TGTGCCATCAGTGAGGCGGGAGGGACCTACGAGCAGTACTTC. Protein sequence: CAISEAGGTYEQYF. This chain uses TRBV10-3 with TRBJ2-7, with 9 bases identical to TRBD2. The CDR3 is made up of 14 amino acids. Trimming removed 2 bases from V and 2 bases from J; junction bases left unmatched: 1. CDR1 and CDR2 (germline): ENHRY, SYGVKD.

J is TRBJ2-7 and V is TRBV11-2; D uncertain. The CDR3 runs to 13 residues. The V gene lost 8 bases and the J gene lost 1 base, with 12 bases spanning the gap. Germline V gives CDR1 SGHAT, CDR2 FQNNGV. The CDR3 sequence is CASRIERSYEQYF. CDR3 DNA sequence: TGTGCCAGCCGCATCGAGCGATCCTACGAGCAGTACTTC.

The rearrangement uses TRBV14 and TRBJ1-2, with D possibly matching TRBD1 (6 bases). The CDR3 runs to 17 residues. Germline values: CDR1 SGHDN, CDR2 FVKESK. Trimming stripped 0 bases from V and 0 bases from J, with 14 bases between. CDR3 loop: CASSQDPKQGPNYGYTF. The CDR3 bases are TGTGCCAGCAGCCAAGATCCCAAACAGGGACCTAACTATGGCTACACCTTC.

V and J are TRBV4-3 and TRBJ1-2; TRBD1 is a possible D gene (6 bases). The V gene lost 4 bases and the J gene lost 3 bases, with 18 bases spanning the gap. This CDR3 has 16 residues. Germline-derived CDR1 and CDR2 are LGHNA and YSLEER. The CDR3 here is CASSPGGAGTYYGYTF. Written as DNA, the CDR3 is TGCGCCAGCAGCCCAGGAGGAGCGGGGACATACTATGGCTACACCTTC.

The rearrangement joins TRBV27 to TRBJ2-1; no definite D call. Looked up from germline, CDR1 is MNHEY and CDR2 is SMNVEV (reference sequence). This CDR3 is built from 13 residues. V was pared by 4 bases and J by 8 bases, with 12 bases between. Written as DNA, the CDR3 is TGTGCCAGCAGTTCCGGATATGTGGATGAGCAGTTCTTC. Amino acid sequence: CASSSGYVDEQFF.

To note about this clone: The sample holds other DNA sequences that translate to the same CDR3. This chain uses TRBV9 with TRBJ2-1; maybe TRBD2 (6 bases). CDR1 and CDR2 (germline): SGDLS, YYNGEE. The V gene lost 2 bases and the J gene lost 7 bases, with 10 bases spanning the gap. CDR3 length: 13 amino acids. CDR3 residues: CASSVGGGNEQFF. The DNA for the CDR3 is TGTGCCAGCAGCGTGGGTGGGGGGAATGAGCAGTTCTTC.

The genes are TRBV5-1 and TRBJ1-3; D call uncertain. The germline V and J ends were trimmed by 2 bases and 1 base, with 7 bases remaining between them. CDR1 and CDR2 from the germline V gene are SGHRS and YFSETQ. The CDR3 is 14 amino acids. CDR3 sequence (DNA): TGCGCCAGCAGCTTTGTAGGATCTGGAAACACCATATATTTT. Its protein product is CASSFVGSGNTIYF. The full variable domain, with the rest looked up from reference TRBV5-1 and TRBJ1-3, is KAGVTQTPRYLIKTRGQQVTLSCSPISGHRSVSWYQQTPGQGLQFLFEYFSETQRNKGNFPGRFSGRQFSNSRSEMNVSTLELGDSALYLCASSFVGSGNTIYFGEGSWLTVV.

CDR3 loop: CASSDRQGNQPQHF. In nucleotides, the CDR3 is TGTGCCAGCAGTGATCGACAGGGCAATCAGCCCCAGCATTTT. The rearrangement joins TRBV28 to TRBJ1-5, with D possibly TRBD1 on 6 matching bases. CDR3 length equals 14 residues. Trimming left V 5 bases short and J 2 bases short, with 10 bases between. CDR1 and CDR2 (germline): MDHEN, SYDVKM.

The chain recombines TRBV5-4 with TRBJ2-1, with 11 bases that match TRBD2. The CDR3 loop spans 16 amino acids. CDR1 is SGHNT, CDR2 YYREEE, per germline (reference sequence). V shed 3 bases, J shed 4 bases, and the junction held 6 bases outside the gene matches. The CDR3 region is CASSSSGRTIYNEQFF. The CDR3 nucleotides are TGTGCCAGCAGCTCTAGCGGGAGGACCATATACAATGAGCAGTTCTTC.

The chain joins TRBV6-5 to TRBJ2-7, with D possibly matching TRBD1 (5 bases). Germline CDR1 MNHEY, CDR2 SVGAGI. CDR3 length: 14 amino acids. Trimming pared 7 bases from V and 5 bases from J, leaving 18 bases between. The CDR3 sequence: CASTTGLRADEQYF. The DNA for the CDR3 is TGTGCCAGCACCACGGGCCTCAGGGCCGACGAGCAGTACTTC.

The rearrangement joins TRBV14 to TRBJ2-1, with 14 bases that match TRBD2. Germline CDR1 and CDR2: SGHDN and FVKESK. J gave up 0 bases and V 4 bases, and 5 bases lay outside the gene matches. This CDR3 contains 18 residues. For the CDR3, the DNA is TGTGCCAGCAGCCCCGGGACTAGCGGGAGTGGCTCCTACAATGAGCAGTTCTTC. Its translation is CASSPGTSGSGSYNEQFF.

In regard to this clone: This sample includes further DNA sequences coding for the same CDR3. J is TRBJ2-5 and V is TRBV11-2; D not certain. Germline lookup yields CDR1 SGHAT and CDR2 FQNNGV. This CDR3 is 12 amino acids long. Between the trimmed V and J ends, which lost 3 bases and 5 bases, there was a span of 7 bases. The CDR3 is CASSFLSETQYF. CDR3 nucleotide sequence: TGTGCCAGCAGCTTTTTATCGGAGACCCAGTACTTC. Full variable domain (outside the CDR3, taken from reference TRBV11-2 and TRBJ2-5): EAGVAQSPRYKIIEKRQSVAFWCNPISGHATLYWYQQILGQGPKLLIQFQNNGVVDDSQLPKDRFSAERLKGVDSTLKIQPAKLEDSAVYLCASSFLSETQYFGPGTRLLVL.

The chain links TRBV28 to TRBJ2-1, with TRBD2 matching 15 bases. Germline V gene lookup returns CDR1 MDHEN and CDR2 SYDVKM. The CDR3 covers 15 residues. Germline trimming cut 8 bases from V and 8 bases from J; bases unmatched to any gene: 7. The CDR3: CASSGLAGGPHEQFF. DNA for the CDR3: TGTGCCAGCTCTGGACTAGCGGGAGGGCCCCATGAGCAGTTCTTC.

As to this clone: The identical CDR3 is also encoded by other nucleotide sequences in the sample. The V and J genes are TRBV19 and TRBJ1-3; D is perhaps TRBD1 (6 bases). This CDR3 region has 15 residues. V lost 5 bases and J lost 1, with 12 bases in between. Germline CDR1 reads LNHDA; CDR2 reads SQIVND (reference sequence). The chain's CDR3 is CASSEGQLSGNTIYF. The CDR3 nucleotides are TGTGCCAGTAGTGAAGGACAGTTATCTGGAAACACCATATATTTT.

This chain uses TRBV28 with TRBJ2-6; possibly TRBD1 for D (6 bases). There are 15 residues in the CDR3. With 4 bases removed from V and 3 bases from J, the gap between germline ends came to 10 bases. CDR1 MDHEN and CDR2 SYDVKM come from the germline V gene. The CDR3 nucleotides read TGTGCCAGCAGTTCTACAGGGTTTGGGGCCAACGTCCTGACTTTC. Protein sequence: CASSSTGFGANVLTF.

The rearrangement links TRBV2 to TRBJ2-2; 8 bases line up with TRBD1. The CDR3 has 15 residues. Germline assignment: CDR1 SNHLY and CDR2 FYNNEI. The ends lost 6 bases at V and 6 bases at J; junction bases unmatched: 9. CDR3 amino acids: CASRDARGQAGELFF. The CDR3 DNA reads as TGTGCCAGCAGGGATGCCAGGGGGCAGGCCGGGGAGCTGTTTTTT.

The V call is TRBV4-1, the J call TRBJ1-2; TRBD1 might be the D (5 bases). The CDR3 runs 18 residues. Trimming cost V 0 bases and J 4 bases, with 21 bases left between them. CDR1 MGHRA and CDR2 YSYEKL come from the germline V gene. The CDR3 DNA reads TGCGCCAGCAGCCAAGATTTAGGTTTACGCAGGGACGGCTATGGCTACACCTTC. This codes for CASSQDLGLRRDGYGYTF.

The rearrangement links TRBV7-9 to TRBJ2-3, with D perhaps assigned TRBD1 or TRBD2 (5 bases each). Looked up from germline, CDR1 is SEHNR and CDR2 is FQNEAQ (reference sequence). This CDR3 is 14 amino acids long. Between the trimmed V and J ends, which lost 8 bases and 2 bases, there was a span of 14 bases. This CDR3 reads CASCDGANTDTQYF. For the CDR3, the DNA is TGTGCCAGCTGCGACGGGGCGAACACAGATACGCAGTATTTT. Variable domain in full (rest from reference TRBV7-9 and TRBJ2-3): DTGVSQNPRHKITKRGQNVTFRCDPISEHNRLYWYRQTLGQGPEFLTYFQNEAQLEKSRLLSDRFSAERPKGSFSTLEIQRTEQGDSAMYLCASCDGANTDTQYFGPGTRLTVL.

V usage is TRBV11-2 and J usage is TRBJ2-7, with 10 bases lining up with TRBD1. J was trimmed by 4 bases and V by 5 bases; bases with no gene match: 8. The CDR3 runs 15 residues. Germline loops: CDR1 SGHAT, CDR2 FQNNGV. Here the CDR3 reads CASSDEDRGSYEQYF. The CDR3 DNA follows: TGTGCCAGCAGCGATGAGGACAGGGGGTCTTACGAGCAGTACTTC.

V usage is TRBV4-1 and J usage is TRBJ2-7, with D tentatively TRBD1 (5 bases). This CDR3 contains 15 residues. V lost 1 base and J 4 bases, leaving 14 bases between the germline ends. Per germline, CDR1 MGHRA and CDR2 YSYEKL. This CDR3 is CASSQGPPGRYEQYF. CDR3 sequence (DNA): TGCGCCAGCAGCCAAGGCCCCCCAGGGCGTTACGAGCAGTACTTC.

The chain is built from TRBV15 and TRBJ1-5, with no clear D. The CDR3 loop spans 13 amino acids. Germline lookup yields CDR1 LNHNV and CDR2 YYDKDF (reference sequence). With 3 bases removed from V and 6 bases from J, the gap between germline ends came to 9 bases. CDR3 DNA: TGTGCCACCAGCAGGGCCCCTGGTCAGCCCCAGCATTTT. The encoded protein is CATSRAPGQPQHF.

The V and J genes are TRBV30 and TRBJ2-1; 10 bases align to TRBD2. This CDR3 has 15 residues. With 3 bases clipped from V and 11 bases from J, the junction kept 13 bases outside the gene matches. Per the germline V gene, CDR1 is GTSNPN and CDR2 is SVGIG (reference sequence). CDR3 DNA sequence: TGTGCCTGGAGGCCCAGCGGGACTAGCGACGGTAAGCAGTTCTTC. Translating gives CAWRPSGTSDGKQFF.

This clone was detected a few times. As DNA, the CDR3 is TGTGCCAGCAGTGACGGACAGGTCTCGGGCTACACCTTC. Protein sequence: CASSDGQVSGYTF. The chain joins TRBV2 to TRBJ1-2, with 7 bases fitting TRBD1. The CDR3 is made up of 13 amino acids. Germline lookup yields CDR1 SNHLY and CDR2 FYNNEI. The V segment lost 3 bases and the J segment 8 bases; nucleotides outside the gene matches: 6.

The gene calls are TRBV10-3 and TRBJ1-1; a weak D match, TRBD1 (5 bases). V was shortened by 9 bases and J by 1 base, with 12 bases between the two germline ends. CDR3 size: 13 residues. Germline lookup yields CDR1 ENHRY and CDR2 SYGVKD. Here the CDR3 DNA reads TGTGCCATAAGAGGCAGGGCGAACACTGAAGCTTTCTTT. Protein sequence: CAIRGRANTEAFF.

This clone appeared once. V and J are TRBV27 and TRBJ2-3; weak D call: TRBD1 (5 bases). The CDR3 contains 13 residues. CDR1 is MNHEY and CDR2 is SMNVEV in the germline V gene (reference sequence). V was cut by 8 bases and J by 2 bases, with 11 bases left in between. The CDR3 DNA follows: TGTGCCAGCGGGCCAGGGCCCACAGATACGCAGTATTTT. Its translation is CASGPGPTDTQYF.